One sample yielded the 25 T cell receptor beta chains listed below, sequenced in a study of coeliac disease. Assay: immunoSEQ multiplex PCR; the TCRdb copy retains only in-frame clones and omits some. The sample contains a few thousand clones, roughly 72% of which appear only once. The sample taken for sequencing was lymphocytes from the gut lamina propria. Receptor source: a man aged 18 to 29 with celiac disease on a gluten-free diet.

This clone turned up a few times. V is TRBV7-2 and J is TRBJ2-5; TRBD2 aligns across 10 bases. The J call may be in error: the DNA end matches TRBJ2-7 better. The germline CDR1 and CDR2 sequences are SGHTA and FQGNSA. The CDR3 sequence is 16 residues long. As DNA, the CDR3 is TGTGCCAGCAGTGGACACCTAGCGGGGGCGACCTACGAGCAGTACTTC. Its translation is CASSGHLAGATYEQYF.

The rearrangement joins TRBV30 to TRBJ2-2; 10 bases match TRBD1. This CDR3 comprises 15 residues. V trimming: 1 base; J trimming: 7 bases; junction bases outside the gene matches: 6. The V gene's germline CDR1 is GTSNPN and CDR2 SVGIG (reference sequence). In nucleotides, the CDR3 is TGTGCCTGGAGTGGCTGGGGACAGGGGTTCGGGGAGCTGTTTTTT. Amino acid sequence: CAWSGWGQGFGELFF. Complete variable domain (other parts from reference TRBV30 and TRBJ2-2): SQTIHQWPATLVQPVGSPLSLECTVEGTSNPNLYWYRQAAGRGLQLLFYSVGIGQISSEVPQNLSASRPQDRQFILSSKKLLLSDSGFYLCAWSGWGQGFGELFFGEGSRLTVL.

The chain has TRBV7-2 and TRBJ1-2; D not resolved. Trimming removed 7 bases from V and 0 bases from J, with 12 bases in between. The CDR3 is made up of 14 amino acids. Germline V lookup: CDR1 SGHTA, CDR2 FQGNSA. Written as DNA, the CDR3 is TGTGCCAGCACCCCCCGCGGTACTAACTATGGCTACACCTTC. Translation gives CASTPRGTNYGYTF.

CDR3 DNA: TGTGCCTGGAGGGACAGGGGGCCGGAGACCCAGTACTTC. Protein: CAWRDRGPETQYF. The chain links TRBV30 to TRBJ2-5; TRBD1 matches at 11 bases. CDR1 GTSNPN and CDR2 SVGIG come from the germline V gene (reference sequence). Germline trimming cut 3 bases from V and 5 bases from J; bases unmatched to any gene: 2. The CDR3 is 13 residues long.

The J gene is TRBJ2-1, the V gene TRBV25-1, with D perhaps TRBD2 (6 bases). Germline CDR1 is MGHDK and CDR2 is SYGVNS. CDR3 length: 14 residues. V gave up 6 bases and J gave up 9 bases, with 18 bases separating them. CDR3 amino acids: CASRPLRGGGEQFF. Written as DNA, the CDR3 is TGTGCCAGCAGGCCTTTGCGGGGTGGCGGTGAGCAGTTCTTC.

The chain couples TRBV7-3 to TRBJ1-2; possibly TRBD1 for D (6 bases). V lost 2 bases and J 1 base, leaving 14 bases between the germline ends. The CDR3 extends over 16 amino acids. Germline V gene sequence: CDR1 SGHTA, CDR2 FQGTGA. The CDR3 loop reads CASSLGPPQGNYGYTF. The DNA of the CDR3 is TGTGCCAGCAGCTTAGGGCCCCCACAGGGTAACTATGGCTACACCTTC. Filled out from reference TRBV7-3 and TRBJ1-2, the complete variable domain reads GAGVSQTPSNKVTEKGKYVELRCDPISGHTALYWYRQSLGQGPEFLIYFQGTGAADDSGLPNDRFFAVRPEGSVSTLKIQRTERGDSAVYLCASSLGPPQGNYGYTFGSGTRLTVV.

This clone was seen just once. This chain links TRBV2 with TRBJ1-1, with TRBD1 matching 7 bases. The CDR3 is 13 residues long. Germline lookup yields CDR1 SNHLY and CDR2 FYNNEI. V shed 7 bases, J shed 4 bases, and the junction held 6 bases outside the gene matches. The CDR3 sequence is CASTADRTTEAFF. The CDR3 coding sequence is TGTGCCAGCACCGCGGACAGGACCACTGAAGCTTTCTTT.

The chain recombines TRBV28 with TRBJ1-1; D remains unclear. CDR1 and CDR2 (germline): MDHEN, SYDVKM. Trimming shortened V by 4 bases and J by 4 bases, and 10 bases separated the two germline ends. This CDR3 comprises 13 residues. The CDR3 region is CASSWRRVTEAFF. In DNA, the CDR3 is TGTGCCAGCAGTTGGCGGAGGGTCACTGAAGCTTTCTTT. Full variable domain (outside the CDR3, taken from reference TRBV28 and TRBJ1-1): DVKVTQSSRYLVKRTGEKVFLECVQDMDHENMFWYRQDPGLGLRLIYFSYDVKMKEKGDIPEGYSVSREKKERFSLILESASTNQTSMYLCASSWRRVTEAFFGQGTRLTVV.

This clone was seen a handful of times. In nucleotides, the CDR3 is TGTGCCAGCAGCCCAACAAGACAGGGAAATCGGGAAAAACTGTTTTTT. As protein: CASSPTRQGNREKLFF. The chain uses TRBV7-9 and TRBJ1-4, with 7 bases lining up with TRBD1. The CDR3 runs 16 residues. Germline V gene sequence: CDR1 SEHNR, CDR2 FQNEAQ (reference sequence). Trimming removed 5 bases from V and 8 bases from J; junction bases left unmatched: 14.

This clone is large. The rearrangement uses TRBV1 and TRBJ2-4; the tabulated D call, TRBD2, remains unverified against the DNA. TRBV1 is deemed a pseudogene. This CDR3 region has 16 residues. The CDR3 here is CTSSQDAGLAKNIQYF. CDR3 DNA: TGCACCAGCAGCCAAGACGCGGGCTTAGCCAAAAACATTCAGTACTTC.

This clone was observed once. The rearrangement joins TRBV7-9 to TRBJ1-6; possible D gene TRBD1, 6 bases. CDR1 and CDR2 (germline): SEHNR, FQNEAQ (reference sequence). V was shortened by 1 base and J by 10 bases, with 14 bases between the two germline ends. The CDR3 has 15 residues. The CDR3 DNA sequence: TGTGCCAGCAGCTTAGTCTCAGGGGAAGGCTCACCCCTCCACTTT. Protein: CASSLVSGEGSPLHF. The variable domain in full, with the rest retrieved from reference TRBV7-9 and TRBJ1-6, is DTGVSQNPRHKITKRGQNVTFRCDPISEHNRLYWYRQTLGQGPEFLTYFQNEAQLEKSRLLSDRFSAERPKGSFSTLEIQRTEQGDSAMYLCASSLVSGEGSPLHFGNGTRLTVT.

This sequence joins TRBV7-9 and TRBJ2-2; tentative D call: TRBD1 (5 bases). CDR1 and CDR2 from the germline V gene are SEHNR and FQNEAQ (reference sequence). The CDR3 is made up of 15 amino acids. V was cut by 0 bases and J by 4 bases, with 9 bases left in between. CDR3 in DNA: TGTGCCAGCAGCTTAGCGCGCCAGGGCACCGGGGAGCTGTTTTTT. This translates into CASSLARQGTGELFF.

This clone showed up just a few times. The V gene is TRBV27, the J gene TRBJ2-3; a weak D match, TRBD1 (5 bases). Germline V gene lookup returns CDR1 MNHEY and CDR2 SMNVEV (reference sequence). The V end lost 5 bases, the J end lost 5 bases, and 14 bases lay between the germline ends. The CDR3 has 14 amino acids. The CDR3 spells CASSKQVAGDTQYF. The CDR3 coding sequence is TGTGCCAGCAGTAAACAGGTTGCCGGAGATACGCAGTATTTT.

This chain connects TRBV11-1 to TRBJ2-7; maybe TRBD2 (5 bases). There are 14 residues in the CDR3. V shed 4 bases and J shed 3 bases, with 13 bases lying between them. The germline V gene has CDR1 SGHAT and CDR2 FQDESV (reference sequence). The CDR3 coding sequence is TGTGCCAGCAGCTCAGGACCGAGCGGCTACGAGCAGTACTTC. Translated: CASSSGPSGYEQYF.

This clone turned up a few times. The V and J genes are TRBV21-1 and TRBJ1-2; TRBD1, the table's D call, lacks a check against the DNA. TRBV21-1 is marked as a pseudogene. The CDR3 covers 17 residues. The CDR3 coding sequence is TGTGCCAGCAGCAAAGCGGTTCAGGGCCCAGGGATGGATGGCTACACCTTC. Protein: CASSKAVQGPGMDGYTF.

The chain has TRBV11-2 and TRBJ2-3; no firm D call. V was pared by 1 base and J by 1 base, with 9 bases between. CDR3 length: 15 amino acids. Germline values: CDR1 SGHAT, CDR2 FQNNGV. The CDR3 loop is CASSLGGYGTDTQYF. CDR3 nucleotide sequence: TGTGCCAGCAGCTTAGGAGGATATGGCACAGATACGCAGTATTTT.

Relative to its sample, this clone is large. Other nucleotide sequences in the sample specify the same CDR3. The chain joins TRBV30 to TRBJ1-5; 7 nucleotides align to TRBD1. Germline V lookup: CDR1 GTSNPN, CDR2 SVGIG (reference sequence). CDR3 length: 13 amino acids. After removal of 3 bases from V and 4 bases from J, the junction contained 3 bases not matched to a gene. For the CDR3, the DNA is TGTGCCTGGAGCGGACAGGAGAATCAGCCCCAGCATTTT. Amino acids: CAWSGQENQPQHF.

This clone was observed a handful of times. The chain links TRBV6-1 to TRBJ2-3, with TRBD2 matching 8 bases. Germline CDR1 reads MNHNS; CDR2 reads SASEGT. V dropped 4 bases and J dropped 4; count of bases not matched to a gene: 7. This CDR3 is 15 amino acids long. For the CDR3, the DNA is TGTGCCAGCAGTGCCAGCGGGGGAGGGGCAGATACGCAGTATTTT. The encoded protein is CASSASGGGADTQYF.

V is TRBV27 and J is TRBJ2-3; TRBD1 might be the D (6 bases). CDR1 and CDR2 (germline): MNHEY, SMNVEV (reference sequence). V shed 4 bases and J shed 2 bases, with 10 bases lying between them. This CDR3 is built from 14 residues. CDR3 sequence reads: CASSWDINTDTQYF. The CDR3 DNA reads TGTGCCAGCAGTTGGGACATAAACACAGATACGCAGTATTTT.

The chain combines TRBV27 with TRBJ1-6; possible D gene TRBD1, 5 bases. CDR3 size: 14 residues. Germline V lookup: CDR1 MNHEY, CDR2 SMNVEV (reference sequence). V was cut by 6 bases and J by 6 bases, with 12 bases left in between. CDR3 nucleotide sequence: TGTGCCAGCAGGGTGGAGACAGCTAATTCACCCCTCCACTTT. It encodes CASRVETANSPLHF.

This clone turned up a few times. The genes are TRBV5-1 and TRBJ1-2, with 8 bases matching TRBD1. The CDR3 length is 16 residues. With 0 bases clipped from V and 1 base from J, the junction kept 5 bases outside the gene matches. Germline CDR1 SGHRS, CDR2 YFSETQ. The CDR3 loop reads CASSLEGQAYNYGYTF. The DNA of the CDR3 is TGCGCCAGCAGCTTGGAGGGACAGGCCTATAACTATGGCTACACCTTC.

A note on this clone: Within the sample, other DNA sequences also encode this same CDR3. This chain joins TRBV6-5 and TRBJ1-2; 11 nucleotides align to TRBD1. The germline V gene encodes CDR1 MNHEY and CDR2 SVGAGI. The CDR3 loop spans 14 amino acids. Losses at the gene ends were 6 bases for V and 4 bases for J; bases not matched to a gene: 4. The CDR3 is CASRLGQGVYGYTF. CDR3 coding DNA: TGTGCCAGCAGGTTGGGACAGGGGGTCTATGGCTACACCTTC.

By frequency in the sample, this clone is large. V is TRBV9 and J is TRBJ1-2; 8 positions match TRBD1. V trimming: 3 bases; J trimming: 8 bases; junction bases outside the gene matches: 9. There are 14 residues in the CDR3. The V gene's germline CDR1 is SGDLS and CDR2 YYNGEE. Written as DNA, the CDR3 is TGTGCCAGCAGCGGCGAACAGGGGGATGAGGGCTACACCTTC. It specifies CASSGEQGDEGYTF.

The chain links TRBV5-5 to TRBJ2-7; TRBD2 is a possible D gene (5 bases). Trimming shortened V by 5 bases and J by 7 bases, and 13 bases separated the two germline ends. This CDR3 is built from 12 residues. Germline values: CDR1 SGHKS, CDR2 YYEKEE (reference sequence). The CDR3 DNA reads as TGTGCCAGCAGTTTAACTAGGAGTGAGCAGTACTTC. Its translation: CASSLTRSEQYF.

This chain joins TRBV7-9 and TRBJ1-1; D unclear. V lost 3 bases to trimming and J lost 1 base, with 9 bases between them. The CDR3 contains 14 residues. CDR1 and CDR2 (germline): SEHNR, FQNEAQ (reference sequence). The CDR3 bases are TGTGCCAGCAGCTTCTACTCCGAGAACACTGAAGCTTTCTTT. Translated: CASSFYSENTEAFF. Together with reference TRBV7-9 and TRBJ1-1, the CDR3 gives the full variable domain: DTGVSQNPRHKITKRGQNVTFRCDPISEHNRLYWYRQTLGQGPEFLTYFQNEAQLEKSRLLSDRFSAERPKGSFSTLEIQRTEQGDSAMYLCASSFYSENTEAFFGQGTRLTVV.